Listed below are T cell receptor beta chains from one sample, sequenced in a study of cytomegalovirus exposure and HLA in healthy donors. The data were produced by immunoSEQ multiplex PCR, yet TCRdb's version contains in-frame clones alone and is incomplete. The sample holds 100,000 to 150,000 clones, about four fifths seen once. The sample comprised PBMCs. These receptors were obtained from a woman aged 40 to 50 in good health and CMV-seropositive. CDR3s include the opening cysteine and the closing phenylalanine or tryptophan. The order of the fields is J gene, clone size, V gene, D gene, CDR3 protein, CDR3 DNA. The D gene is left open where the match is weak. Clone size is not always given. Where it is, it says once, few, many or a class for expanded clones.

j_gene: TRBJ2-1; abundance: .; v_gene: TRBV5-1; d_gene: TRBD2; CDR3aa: CASSFIAGGPVEQFF; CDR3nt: TGCGCCAGCAGCTTCATAGCGGGAGGGCCCGTTGAGCAGTTCTTC
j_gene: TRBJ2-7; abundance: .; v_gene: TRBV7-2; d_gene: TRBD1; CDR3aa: CASSLDGGTGGSLGQYF; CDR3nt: TGTGCCAGCAGCTTAGACGGCGGGACAGGGGGGTCTTTAGGGCAGTACTTC
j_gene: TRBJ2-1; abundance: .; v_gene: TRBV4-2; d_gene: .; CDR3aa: CASSQDYPPTNEQFF; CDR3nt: TGTGCCAGCAGCCAAGACTACCCACCCACCAATGAGCAGTTCTTC
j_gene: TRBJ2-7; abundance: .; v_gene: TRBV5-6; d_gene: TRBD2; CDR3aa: CASSNRASGNPSEQYF; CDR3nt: TGTGCCAGCAGCAACCGAGCCAGCGGGAACCCCAGCGAGCAGTACTTC
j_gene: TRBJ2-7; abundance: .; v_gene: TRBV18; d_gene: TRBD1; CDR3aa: CASSPDRAGHEQYF; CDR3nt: TGTGCCAGCTCACCGGACAGGGCTGGCCACGAGCAGTACTTC
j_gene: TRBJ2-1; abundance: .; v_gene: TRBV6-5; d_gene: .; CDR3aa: CASSYTSGGNNEQFF; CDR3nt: TGTGCCAGCAGTTACACGTCAGGTGGAAACAATGAGCAGTTCTTC
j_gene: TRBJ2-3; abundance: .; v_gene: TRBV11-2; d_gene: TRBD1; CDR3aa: CASSPRTGYLPDTQYF; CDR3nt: TGTGCCAGCAGCCCCCGGACAGGGTATTTGCCAGATACGCAGTATTTT
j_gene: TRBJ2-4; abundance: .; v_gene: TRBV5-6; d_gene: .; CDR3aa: CASSQGLGIQYF; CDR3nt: TGTGCCAGCAGTCAGGGTTTGGGCATTCAGTACTTC
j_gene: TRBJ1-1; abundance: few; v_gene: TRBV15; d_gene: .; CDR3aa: CATTIGFSNTEAFF; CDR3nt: TGTGCCACCACTATCGGTTTCTCCAACACTGAAGCTTTCTTT
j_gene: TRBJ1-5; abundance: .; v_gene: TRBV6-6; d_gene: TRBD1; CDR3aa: CASRSDRGRQPQHF; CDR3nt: TGTGCCAGCAGATCCGACAGGGGTAGACAGCCCCAGCATTTT
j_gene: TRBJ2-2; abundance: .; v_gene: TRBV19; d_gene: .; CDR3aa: CASSIGVVPRGTGELFF; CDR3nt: TGTGCCAGTAGTATTGGAGTGGTACCGCGCGGCACCGGGGAGCTGTTTTTT
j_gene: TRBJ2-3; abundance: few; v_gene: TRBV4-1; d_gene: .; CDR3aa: CASSQDEGAVDTDTQYF; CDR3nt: TGCGCCAGCAGCCAAGATGAAGGGGCGGTAGACACAGATACGCAGTATTTT
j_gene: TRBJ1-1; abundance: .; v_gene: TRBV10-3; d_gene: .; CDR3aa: CAIKGQNEAFF; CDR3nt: TGTGCCATCAAAGGACAGAATGAAGCTTTCTTT
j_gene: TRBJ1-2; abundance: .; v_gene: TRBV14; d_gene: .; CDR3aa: CASSLIPGSYGYTF; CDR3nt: TGTGCCAGCAGCCTTATCCCAGGGTCCTATGGCTACACCTTC
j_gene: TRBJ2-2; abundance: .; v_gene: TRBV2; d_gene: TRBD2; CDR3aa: CASTPPPGLAGGHTGELFF; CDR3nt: TGTGCCAGCACCCCACCCCCCGGACTAGCGGGAGGACACACCGGGGAGCTGTTTTTT
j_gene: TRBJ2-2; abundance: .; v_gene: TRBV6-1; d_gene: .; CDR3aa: CASSAKTSSTGELFF; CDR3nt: TGTGCCAGCAGTGCCAAGACTAGTTCTACCGGGGAGCTGTTTTTT
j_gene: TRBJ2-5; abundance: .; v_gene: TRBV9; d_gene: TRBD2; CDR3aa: CASSASGGKGETQYF; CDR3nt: TGTGCCAGCAGCGCCTCGGGGGGTAAAGGAGAGACCCAGTACTTC
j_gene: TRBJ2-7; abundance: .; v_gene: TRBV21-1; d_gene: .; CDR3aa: CASSKKPTAGEQYF; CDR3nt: TGTGCCAGCAGCAAAAAACCAACGGCGGGCGAGCAGTACTTC
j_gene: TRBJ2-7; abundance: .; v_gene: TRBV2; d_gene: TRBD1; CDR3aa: CASSRDRGSDEQYF; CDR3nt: TGTGCCAGCAGTAGGGACAGGGGCAGCGACGAGCAGTACTTC
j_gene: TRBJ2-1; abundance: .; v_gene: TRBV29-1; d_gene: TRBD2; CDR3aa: CSVRGGISGSPQFF; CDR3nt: TGCAGCGTGCGGGGGGGAATTAGCGGGAGCCCGCAGTTCTTC
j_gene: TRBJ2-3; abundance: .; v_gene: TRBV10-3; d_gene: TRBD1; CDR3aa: CAIPRGSADTQYF; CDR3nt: TGTGCCATCCCCAGGGGGTCGGCAGATACGCAGTATTTT
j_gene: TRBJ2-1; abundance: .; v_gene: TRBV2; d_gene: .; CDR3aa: CASSERVGQRPPYNEQFF; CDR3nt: TGTGCCAGCAGTGAAAGAGTAGGTCAGCGGCCCCCCTACAATGAGCAGTTCTTC
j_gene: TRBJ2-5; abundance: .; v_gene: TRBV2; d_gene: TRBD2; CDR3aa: CASIRRLASKETQYF; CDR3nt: TGTGCCAGCATCCGAAGACTAGCGAGTAAAGAGACCCAGTACTTC
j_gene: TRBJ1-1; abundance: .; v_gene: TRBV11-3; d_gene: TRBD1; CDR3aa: CASSTRQGGNTEAFF; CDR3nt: TGTGCCAGCAGCACCCGACAGGGCGGGAACACTGAAGCTTTCTTT
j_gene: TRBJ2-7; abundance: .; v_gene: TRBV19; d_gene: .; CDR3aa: CASSPGPGGEQYF; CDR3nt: TGTGCCAGTAGTCCGGGACCCGGGGGCGAGCAGTACTTC
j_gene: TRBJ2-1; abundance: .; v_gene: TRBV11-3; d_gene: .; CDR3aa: CASSLDLGATPYNEQFF; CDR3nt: TGTGCCAGCAGCTTAGATTTAGGGGCAACTCCCTACAATGAGCAGTTCTTC
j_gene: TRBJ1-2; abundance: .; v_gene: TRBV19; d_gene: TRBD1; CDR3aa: CASTRTGVDGYTF; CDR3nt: TGTGCCAGTACCCGGACAGGGGTCGATGGCTACACCTTC
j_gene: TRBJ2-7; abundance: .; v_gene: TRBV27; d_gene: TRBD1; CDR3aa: CASSLEQWVDRALTYEQYF; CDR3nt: TGTGCCAGCAGTTTAGAGCAGTGGGTTGACAGGGCCCTCACCTACGAGCAGTACTTC
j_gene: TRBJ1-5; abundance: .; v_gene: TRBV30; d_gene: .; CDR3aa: CAWSTGNQPQHF; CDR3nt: TGTGCCTGGAGCACGGGGAATCAGCCCCAGCATTTT
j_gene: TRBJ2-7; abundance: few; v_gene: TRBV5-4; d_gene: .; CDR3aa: CASSLGREGQYF; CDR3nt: TGTGCCAGCAGCCTTGGGCGCGAAGGGCAGTACTTC
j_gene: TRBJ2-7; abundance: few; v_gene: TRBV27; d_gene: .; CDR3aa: CASSLYGGFSYEQYF; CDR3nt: TGTGCCAGCAGTTTATATGGAGGGTTCTCCTACGAGCAGTACTTC
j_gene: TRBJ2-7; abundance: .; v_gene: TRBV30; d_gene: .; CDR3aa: CAWATGTSHEQYF; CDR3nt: TGTGCCTGGGCTACAGGGACCAGCCACGAGCAGTACTTC
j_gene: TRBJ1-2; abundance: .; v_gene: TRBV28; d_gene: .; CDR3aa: CASRGDENGYTF; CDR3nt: TGTGCCAGCAGGGGCGATGAGAATGGCTACACCTTC
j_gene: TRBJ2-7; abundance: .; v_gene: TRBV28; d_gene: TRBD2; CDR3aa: CASSLWGSAGGGNEQYF; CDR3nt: TGTGCCAGCAGTTTATGGGGTTCCGCGGGGGGCGGAAACGAGCAGTACTTC
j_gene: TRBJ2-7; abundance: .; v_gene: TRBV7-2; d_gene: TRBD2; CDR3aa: CASSLAVAGGSNSYEQYF; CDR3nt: TGTGCCAGCAGCTTAGCGGTAGCGGGAGGGTCCAATTCCTACGAGCAGTACTTC
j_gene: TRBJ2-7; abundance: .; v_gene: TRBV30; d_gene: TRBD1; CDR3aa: CAWSVLQGDYEQYF; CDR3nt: TGTGCCTGGAGTGTCCTTCAGGGGGACTACGAGCAGTACTTC
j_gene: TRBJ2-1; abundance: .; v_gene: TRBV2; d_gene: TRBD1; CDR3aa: CASSRDRGLGEQFF; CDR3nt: TGTGCCAGCAGCCGGGACAGGGGGCTAGGTGAGCAGTTCTTC
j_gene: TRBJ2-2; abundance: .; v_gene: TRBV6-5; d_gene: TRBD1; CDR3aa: CASSYLQGADTGELFF; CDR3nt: TGTGCCAGCAGTTACTTACAGGGGGCGGACACCGGGGAGCTGTTTTTT
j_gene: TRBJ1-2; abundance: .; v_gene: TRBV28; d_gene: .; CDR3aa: CASSPQEVRGYTF; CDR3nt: TGTGCCAGCAGCCCCCAGGAGGTGCGGGGCTACACCTTC
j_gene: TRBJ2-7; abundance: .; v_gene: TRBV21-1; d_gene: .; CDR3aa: CASPVRDSGRTVEQYF; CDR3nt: TGTGCCAGCCCGGTCCGCGATAGCGGGAGGACGGTCGAGCAGTACTTC
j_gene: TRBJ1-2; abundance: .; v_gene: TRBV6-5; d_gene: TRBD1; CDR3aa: CASSYNRQGAGYGYTF; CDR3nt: TGTGCCAGCAGTTACAACAGACAGGGGGCGGGTTATGGCTACACCTTC
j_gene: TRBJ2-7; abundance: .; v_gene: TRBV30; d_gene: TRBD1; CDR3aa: CAWRGTGRFHEQYF; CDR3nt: TGTGCCTGGAGGGGGACAGGGCGTTTTCACGAGCAGTACTTC
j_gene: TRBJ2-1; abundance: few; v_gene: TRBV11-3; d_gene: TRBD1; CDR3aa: CASSLGPGQGANNEQFF; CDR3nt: TGTGCCAGCAGCTTAGGACCGGGACAGGGGGCGAACAATGAGCAGTTCTTC
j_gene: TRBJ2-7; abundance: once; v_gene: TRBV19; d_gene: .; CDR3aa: CASSIDLTSSYEQYF; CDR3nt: TGTGCCAGTAGTATAGATCTCACGAGCTCCTACGAGCAGTACTTC
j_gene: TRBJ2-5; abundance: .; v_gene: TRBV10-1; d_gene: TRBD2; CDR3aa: CASSESSGETQYF; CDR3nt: TGCGCCAGCAGTGAGTCTAGCGGGGAGACCCAGTACTTC
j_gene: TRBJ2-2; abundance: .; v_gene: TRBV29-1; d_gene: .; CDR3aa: CSVSPGTNTGELFF; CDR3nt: TGCAGCGTATCCCCGGGGACGAACACCGGGGAGCTGTTTTTT
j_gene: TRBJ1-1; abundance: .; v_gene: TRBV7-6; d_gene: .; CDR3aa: CASSPSIPRSKSHTPMNTEAFF; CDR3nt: TGTGCCAGCAGCCCTTCGATCCCGAGATCTAAAAGCCATACTCCGATGAACACTGAAGCTTTCTTT